This TCR beta chain is from a study of shared T cell receptors in the human thymus. This CDR3 contains 18 residues. Germline V gene data show CDR1 as SNHLY and CDR2 as FYNNEI. Only in-frame clones appear in the TCRdb table, and some are missing; sequencing was by immunoSEQ multiplex PCR. Found here are hundreds of thousands of clones, roughly 88% of them singletons; the top ten hold 0.008% to 0.011%. These data were also filed under a second study, of human thymus T cells.

This clonotype originated in a boy younger than two with a congenital heart defect. This chain joins TRBV2 and TRBJ2-5, with 15 bases matching TRBD2. The last part of the DNA fits TRBJ2-7 better; the J call may be wrong. The sequenced material came from thymocytes. CDR3 nucleotides: TGTGCCAGCAGTGACCCAGGGACTAGCGGGGGGAGCTCCTACGAGCAGTACTTC. Its translation: CASSDPGTSGGSSYEQYF.